One and the same sample provided the 28 T cell receptor beta chains below, sequenced in a study of T cell repertoires in cytomegalovirus infection. For these receptors, no antigen is known. TCRdb re-called the reads with MiXCR, one entry per CDR3 protein. Here the sample spans about 350,000 distinct CDR3 sequences, roughly 34% being singletons. The starting material was cultured PBMCs, obtained from culture after CMV antigen stimulation. The receptors here all came from a human donor in good health (CMV status not recorded). Some clones in this sample may be carry-over from other donors' samples.

A few counts support this clonotype. This rearrangement joins TRBV7-2 to TRBJ1-4; 7 bases map to TRBD1. The junction had 8 bases not matched to a gene; V was cut back by 2 bases and J by 8 bases. The CDR3 extends over 15 amino acids. Per germline, CDR1 SGHTA and CDR2 FQGNSA. This CDR3 is CASSLYIRGEEKLFF. CDR3 coding DNA: TGTGCCAGCAGCTTATATATCAGGGGGGAAGAAAAACTGTTTTTT.

This clonotype was counted a few times. V usage is TRBV7-6 and J usage is TRBJ2-1; possibly TRBD2 for D (5 bases). V was shortened by 5 bases and J by 2 bases, with 13 bases between the two germline ends. Germline V lookup: CDR1 SGHVS, CDR2 FNYEAQ. The CDR3 is made up of 15 amino acids. CDR3 residues: CASSPRTATYNEQFF. The CDR3 nucleotides read TGTGCCAGCAGCCCGCGGACTGCAACCTACAATGAGCAGTTCTTC.

A few counts support this clonotype. The gene calls are TRBV3-1 and TRBJ2-7; D not certain. CDR1 and CDR2 (germline): LGHDT, YNNKEL (reference sequence). CDR3 length equals 12 residues. V lost 3 bases, J lost 1 base, and 4 bases lay in between. For the CDR3, the DNA is TGTGCCAGCAGCCATGCTTCCTACGAGCAGTACTTC. Its translation: CASSHASYEQYF.

V and J are TRBV28 and TRBJ2-2, with 11 bases fitting TRBD1. J gave up 7 bases and V 4 bases, and 11 bases lay outside the gene matches. CDR1 is MDHEN, CDR2 SYDVKM, per germline. CDR3 length equals 17 residues. The CDR3 spells CASSSMGGQGAGGELFF. The CDR3 region has the DNA TGTGCCAGCAGTTCTATGGGAGGACAGGGGGCTGGCGGGGAGCTGTTTTTT.

The J gene is TRBJ2-2, the V gene TRBV6-2 or TRBV6-3, with 9 bases identical to TRBD2. This CDR3 region has 14 residues. Germline CDR1 and CDR2: MNHEY and SVGEGT. The J segment lost 6 bases and the V segment lost 7 bases, leaving 6 bases of the junction unmatched. The CDR3 sequence is CASMLAGDAGELFF. DNA of the CDR3: TGTGCCAGCATGTTAGCGGGAGATGCCGGGGAGCTGTTTTTT.

This clonotype has ten or more counts. The chain is built from TRBV7-2 and TRBJ1-1; D is unresolved. Germline V CDR1 and CDR2: SGHTA, FQGNSA. The CDR3 sequence is 13 residues long. V lost 4 bases to trimming and J lost 4 bases, with 10 bases between them. CDR3 amino acids: CASSYDVFTEAFF. The DNA for the CDR3 is TGTGCCAGCAGCTATGATGTTTTCACTGAAGCTTTCTTT. Full variable domain (outside the CDR3, taken from reference TRBV7-2 and TRBJ1-1): GAGVSQSPSNKVTEKGKDVELRCDPISGHTALYWYRQSLGQGLEFLIYFQGNSAPDKSGLPSDRFSAERTGGSVSTLTIQRTQQEDSAVYLCASSYDVFTEAFFGQGTRLTVV.

There are many counts of this clonotype. The rearrangement links TRBV9 to TRBJ2-1; a weak D match, TRBD2 (5 bases). CDR3 length equals 16 residues. Trimming stripped 3 bases from V and 9 bases from J, with 22 bases between. Germline CDR1 reads SGDLS; CDR2 reads YYNGEE. CDR3 in DNA: TGTGCCAGCAGCGCCCACTTTGGACTGGCCAGGAGTGAGCAGTTCTTC. Its protein is CASSAHFGLARSEQFF.

With respect to this clonotype: The CDR3 does not close with the conserved phenylalanine or tryptophan, likely indicating a read error. The CDR3 loop is CASRGAGGPDEQFS. The CDR3 nucleotides read TGTGCCAGCAGAGGAGCGGGAGGGCCGGATGAGCAGTTCTCC. This sequence joins TRBV12-3 or TRBV12-4 and TRBJ2-1, with 10 bases fitting TRBD2. This CDR3 is built from 14 residues. V was pared by 6 bases and J by 8 bases, with 7 bases of the junction left unmatched.

The chain couples TRBV12-5 to TRBJ1-1; D is unclear. V was clipped by 2 bases and J by 1 base, with 11 bases between them. The germline V gene has CDR1 LGHNT and CDR2 FRNRAP. The CDR3 sequence is 15 residues long. In DNA form, the CDR3 reads TGTGCTAGTGGTTTGATGGCAGGTAGGAACACTGAAGCTTTCTTT. Amino acids: CASGLMAGRNTEAFF. Filled out from reference TRBV12-5 and TRBJ1-1, the complete variable domain reads DARVTQTPRHKVTEMGQEVTMRCQPILGHNTVFWYRQTMMQGLELLAYFRNRAPLDDSGMPKDRFSAEMPDATLATLKIQPSEPRDSAVYFCASGLMAGRNTEAFFGQGTRLTVV.

This clonotype has ten or more counts. The V call is TRBV7-2, the J call TRBJ2-1; 7 bases match TRBD2. In germline, CDR1 is SGHTA, CDR2 FQGNSA. V lost 5 bases and J lost 4; bases outside the gene matches: 8. The CDR3 is made up of 15 amino acids. This CDR3 is CASSAEGDYYNEQFF. CDR3 DNA: TGTGCCAGCAGCGCTGAAGGGGACTATTACAATGAGCAGTTCTTC.

This clonotype was detected many times. The genes are TRBV7-2 and TRBJ2-1, with TRBD2 as a possible D gene (6 bases). Germline-derived CDR1 and CDR2 are SGHTA and FQGNSA. The length of the CDR3 is 13 residues. V was clipped by 11 bases and J by 7 bases, with 18 bases between them. DNA for the CDR3: TGTGCCGTTGACCGGGGAGGTAAGAATGAGCAGTTCTTC. Amino acids: CAVDRGGKNEQFF.

The chain employs TRBV6-1 and TRBJ2-6; D is perhaps TRBD2 (6 bases). Trimming took off 5 bases at V and 1 base at J, with 12 bases between the two ends. Germline CDR1 MNHNS, CDR2 SASEGT. The CDR3 extends over 16 amino acids. CDR3 amino acids: CASSSPGLSGANVLTF. CDR3 DNA sequence: TGTGCCAGCAGTTCCCCCGGACTATCTGGGGCCAACGTCCTGACTTTC.

This clonotype was found once. V is TRBV10-3 and J is TRBJ1-2; D is possibly TRBD1 (6 bases). Trimming removed 7 bases at V and 1 base at J, with 10 bases between. This CDR3 has 13 amino acids. The germline CDR1 and CDR2 sequences are ENHRY and SYGVKD. For the CDR3, the DNA is TGTGCCATCACTGGACAGATTAACTATGGCTACACCTTC. Its protein product is CAITGQINYGYTF.

The gene calls are TRBV4-1 and TRBJ2-5; possibly TRBD1 or TRBD2 for D (5 bases each). Trimming removed 1 base at V and 4 bases at J, with 7 bases between. The CDR3 is 13 residues long. Per the germline V gene, CDR1 is MGHRA and CDR2 is YSYEKL. The CDR3 spells CASSQGGTETQYF. The CDR3 DNA follows: TGCGCCAGCAGCCAAGGGGGGACAGAGACCCAGTACTTC.

This clonotype was detected only once. V is TRBV27 and J is TRBJ2-1; 9 nucleotides agree with TRBD1. The germline V gene has CDR1 MNHEY and CDR2 SMNVEV (reference sequence). The CDR3 totals 16 residues. The V segment lost 5 bases and the J segment 6 bases; nucleotides outside the gene matches: 11. The CDR3: CASSVLGQGPPNEQFF. The CDR3 DNA sequence: TGTGCCAGCAGTGTCTTGGGACAGGGTCCTCCCAATGAGCAGTTCTTC.

The chain links TRBV7-2 to TRBJ1-1; D is unclear. Germline V gene lookup returns CDR1 SGHTA and CDR2 FQGNSA. The CDR3 has 14 residues. With 1 base removed from V and 4 bases from J, the gap between germline ends came to 10 bases. The chain's CDR3 is CASSLDGRGTEAFF. In DNA, the CDR3 is TGTGCCAGCAGCTTAGACGGGCGGGGCACTGAAGCTTTCTTT.

The V and J genes are TRBV4-3 and TRBJ1-5, with D perhaps TRBD1 (5 bases). The CDR3 covers 16 residues. Germline loops: CDR1 LGHNA, CDR2 YSLEER. V was clipped by 0 bases and J by 5 bases, with 14 bases between them. Here the CDR3 reads CASSQERSGPYQPQHF. CDR3 sequence (DNA): TGCGCCAGCAGCCAAGAAAGGTCAGGGCCTTATCAGCCCCAGCATTTT.

The CDR3 coding sequence is TGTGCCAGCAGCTTAATTCGGTCCGGGGGGGAGACCCAGTACTTC. The encoded protein is CASSLIRSGGETQYF. The chain recombines TRBV7-2 with TRBJ2-5; 7 positions agree with TRBD2. The CDR3 sequence is 15 residues long. Per the germline V gene, CDR1 is SGHTA and CDR2 is FQGNSA. The V and J ends lost 2 bases and 5 bases, in that order; junction bases with no gene match: 8.

This clonotype was seen repeatedly, ten times or more. The chain combines TRBV6-1 with TRBJ1-1, with D unresolved. This CDR3 spans 12 amino acids. Germline CDR1 is MNHNS and CDR2 is SASEGT. The V end was cut by 6 bases, the J end by 0 bases, with 5 bases between. DNA for the CDR3: TGTGCCAGCAGACCCCTGAACACTGAAGCTTTCTTT. Translation gives CASRPLNTEAFF.

This clonotype was seen a few times. The chain uses TRBV7-9 and TRBJ1-2; TRBD1 aligns across 7 bases. V trimming: 1 base; J trimming: 6 bases; junction bases outside the gene matches: 5. The germline gives CDR1 SEHNR, CDR2 FQNEAQ (reference sequence). The CDR3 contains 14 residues. The CDR3 DNA is TGTGCCAGCAGCTTAGATCGACAGGGCGATGGCTACACCTTC. Translation: CASSLDRQGDGYTF.

The V call is TRBV5-4, the J call TRBJ2-7, with D perhaps assigned TRBD1 or TRBD2 (5 bases each). CDR1 SGHNT and CDR2 YYREEE come from the germline V gene (reference sequence). V was pared by 4 bases and J by 7 bases, with 21 bases between. The CDR3 is 15 residues long. The CDR3 DNA is TGTGCCAGCAGCGGCGGGTCCGGGACCAGTCAAGAGCAGTACTTC. Protein sequence: CASSGGSGTSQEQYF.

This clonotype was seen ten or more times. This chain links TRBV7-8 with TRBJ1-5; a possible D gene is TRBD1 (5 bases). The CDR3 extends over 15 amino acids. The V and J ends lost 5 bases and 2 bases respectively, with 13 bases between them. Germline V gene sequence: CDR1 SGHVS, CDR2 FQNEAQ. The CDR3, as DNA: TGTGCCAGCAGCCCCCATAGGGGCGGCAATCAGCCCCAGCATTTT. This encodes CASSPHRGGNQPQHF.

The chain joins TRBV4-3 to TRBJ2-1, with a weak D call TRBD2 (6 bases). V was clipped by 3 bases and J by 2 bases, with 14 bases between them. There are 16 residues in the CDR3. Germline assignment: CDR1 LGHNA and CDR2 YSLEER. The CDR3 reads CASSHNRDSAYNEQFF. Written as DNA, the CDR3 is TGCGCCAGCAGCCACAACCGGGACTCGGCCTACAATGAGCAGTTCTTC.

J is TRBJ2-4 and V is TRBV27; a weak D match, TRBD2 (5 bases). V lost 6 bases and J 0 bases, leaving 15 bases between the germline ends. Germline lookup yields CDR1 MNHEY and CDR2 SMNVEV (reference sequence). This CDR3 contains 16 residues. The CDR3 reads CASSHPGSLAKNIQYF. The CDR3 coding sequence is TGTGCCAGCAGCCACCCGGGGAGTCTAGCCAAAAACATTCAGTACTTC.

V usage is TRBV7-6 and J usage is TRBJ1-6; 7 bases are a match to TRBD1. The CDR3 spans 15 residues. Trimming at V came to 4 bases and at J to 5 bases, leaving 5 bases not matched to a gene. Looked up from germline, CDR1 is SGHVS and CDR2 is FNYEAQ. CDR3 in DNA: TGTGCCAGCAGCTACGGGACAGCGAATAATTCACCCCTCCACTTT. It codes for CASSYGTANNSPLHF.

This clonotype was observed many times. This chain uses TRBV5-1 with TRBJ2-1, with TRBD2 matching 13 bases. Germline V gene data show CDR1 as SGHRS and CDR2 as YFSETQ. The CDR3 spans 16 residues. After removal of 3 bases from V and 5 bases from J, the junction contained 5 bases not matched to a gene. Here the CDR3 DNA reads TGCGCCAGCAGCTCGGGACTAGCGGGAAAGAACAATGAGCAGTTCTTC. Translation: CASSSGLAGKNNEQFF.

The gene calls are TRBV7-2 and TRBJ2-7, with D possibly TRBD1 on 5 matching bases. Trimming removed 3 bases at V and 6 bases at J, with 12 bases between. The CDR3 sequence is 13 residues long. From germline, CDR1 is SGHTA and CDR2 FQGNSA. The CDR3, as DNA: TGTGCCAGCAGCTTTACTGGGGCTCTCGAGCAGTACGTC. Translation: CASSFTGALEQYV.

This rearrangement joins TRBV28 to TRBJ2-3; TRBD2 matches at 13 bases. Germline loops: CDR1 MDHEN, CDR2 SYDVKM. The ends lost 7 bases at V and 4 bases at J; junction bases unmatched: 8. This CDR3 spans 16 amino acids. CDR3 region: CASIASGLAGADTQYF. CDR3 coding DNA: TGTGCCAGCATAGCTTCTGGACTAGCGGGAGCAGATACGCAGTATTTT.